These 10 T cell receptor beta chains were all obtained from the same sample, sequenced in a study of regulatory T cells in long-lasting Graves disease. According to the study, TCR beta libraries were built with iRepertoire HTBI primers and CDR3-region Arm-PCR. TCRdb processed the multiplex PCR reads anew with MiXCR; each CDR3 protein has one entry. The table records 350,000 to 450,000 distinct CDR3 sequences, about 23% of them present only once. The time point is: persistent/refractory GD, antithyroid drugs over 5 years with positive TRAb. PBMCs were the source of the RNA used for TCR sequencing. Sequences were derived from peripheral blood mononuclear cells (PBMCs), sampled when the disease was refractory, from a patient treated with antithyroid drugs. These TCRs come from a woman aged 40 to 49 with Graves disease.

In this sample, this clonotype turned up many times. The chain has TRBV6-1 and TRBJ1-1; 7 bases are shared with TRBD1. CDR3 length: 14 amino acids. Germline V gene sequence: CDR1 MNHNS, CDR2 SASEGT. Trimming cost V 7 bases and J 1 base; bases outside gene matches: 6. The CDR3 loop is CASKGAFANTEAFF. In nucleotides, the CDR3 is TGTGCCAGCAAGGGGGCGTTTGCGAACACTGAAGCTTTCTTT.

This clonotype appeared many times. The chain recombines TRBV28 with TRBJ2-7; possible D gene TRBD2, 7 bases. Germline V gene lookup returns CDR1 MDHEN and CDR2 SYDVKM. With 6 bases removed from V and 7 bases from J, the gap between germline ends came to 25 bases. This CDR3 region has 16 residues. CDR3 sequence (DNA): TGTGCCAGCAGCCCAAGGGGGGGGGCATACCTCTCAGAGCAGTACTTC. Amino acid sequence: CASSPRGGAYLSEQYF.

This chain connects TRBV30 to TRBJ1-4; 7 bases agree with TRBD1. Germline V lookup: CDR1 GTSNPN, CDR2 SVGIG (reference sequence). Trimming at V came to 1 base and at J to 5 bases, leaving 10 bases not matched to a gene. This CDR3 region has 16 residues. The CDR3 nucleotides are TGTGCCTGGAGTGAGGGGTGGGACAGCGCGAATGAAAAACTGTTTTTT. This translates into CAWSEGWDSANEKLFF.

This clonotype appeared many times. The chain is built from TRBV28 and TRBJ1-1, with D tentatively TRBD1 (6 bases). CDR1 is MDHEN and CDR2 is SYDVKM in the germline V gene. The CDR3 consists of 16 residues. Trimming removed 5 bases at V and 3 bases at J, with 19 bases between. CDR3 residues: CASSHRALFYDTEAFF. CDR3 bases: TGTGCCAGCAGTCACAGGGCCTTGTTCTATGACACTGAAGCTTTCTTT.

This chain connects TRBV3-1 to TRBJ1-1; D might be TRBD1 (5 bases). CDR1 is LGHDT and CDR2 is YNNKEL in the germline V gene (reference sequence). The V gene lost 0 bases and the J gene lost 2 bases, with 13 bases spanning the gap. The CDR3 loop spans 16 amino acids. The CDR3 loop reads CASSQEIRQSNTEAFF. CDR3 bases: TGTGCCAGCAGCCAAGAGATCAGACAGTCAAACACTGAAGCTTTCTTT.

This clonotype has ten or more counts. This rearrangement joins TRBV12-3 or TRBV12-4 to TRBJ2-4; D possibly matches TRBD1 or TRBD2 (5 bases each). The CDR3 spans 16 residues. V lost 5 bases, J lost 7 bases, and 21 bases lay in between. CDR3 bases: TGTGCCAGCAGTGACCCGCCGGGACCAGAGGGCAACATTCAGTACTTC. Translated, it gives CASSDPPGPEGNIQYF.

This clonotype turned up a few times. V gene TRBV6-1 combines with J gene TRBJ1-4; 8 positions agree with TRBD1. CDR1 is MNHNS and CDR2 is SASEGT in the germline V gene. V was clipped by 7 bases and J by 8 bases; unmatched bases: 6. This CDR3 is 13 amino acids long. CDR3 in DNA: TGTGCCAGCACTTCAGGGGGCAAAGAAAAACTGTTTTTT. Protein product: CASTSGGKEKLFF.

There are many counts of this clonotype. In DNA form, the CDR3 reads TGTGCCAGCAGCTTATTAGGTGGGACCCCCTCCTACGAGCAGTACTTC. Encoded protein: CASSLLGGTPSYEQYF. This sequence joins TRBV7-9 and TRBJ2-7; D may correspond to TRBD1 or TRBD2 (5 bases each). This CDR3 region has 16 residues. Germline CDR1 reads SEHNR; CDR2 reads FQNEAQ (reference sequence). V was shortened by 2 bases and J by 0 bases, with 14 bases between the two germline ends.

The V gene is TRBV28, the J gene TRBJ2-3; D unclear. Looked up from germline, CDR1 is MDHEN and CDR2 is SYDVKM. The CDR3 totals 13 residues. The V end lost 2 bases, the J end lost 5 bases, and 8 bases lay between the germline ends. This CDR3 is CASSLRKEDTQYF. CDR3 DNA: TGTGCCAGCAGTTTACGGAAGGAAGATACGCAGTATTTT.

The chain joins TRBV3-1 to TRBJ2-7; D is perhaps TRBD2 (5 bases). CDR1 is LGHDT, CDR2 YNNKEL, per germline (reference sequence). The CDR3 has 13 residues. Trimming removed 1 base from V and 12 bases from J, with 16 bases in between. CDR3 nucleotide sequence: TGTGCCAGCAGCCAAGTTGGGGAGTCGCGGAGGTACTTC. This gives the protein CASSQVGESRRYF.